A selection of T cell receptor beta chains follows, all from one sample in a study of siplizumab effects on memory and regulatory T cells. Only in-frame clones appear in the TCRdb table, and some are missing; sequencing was by immunoSEQ multiplex PCR. Of 90,000 to 95,000 clones in the sample, 80% to 95% were seen once. Sequencing was carried out using CD8+ T cells sorted from blood. All receptors come from a human donor in good health. Each CDR3 is given with its conserved first and last residue. A D gene is named only where the DNA matches it firmly. Rows give clone size only sometimes, using once, few, many, or a class for an expanded clone.

abundance: .; j_gene: TRBJ2-2; v_gene: TRBV28; d_gene: .; CDR3aa: CASGNWGRRAGELFF; CDR3nt: TGTGCCAGCGGGAATTGGGGGAGGCGAGCCGGGGAGCTGTTTTTT
abundance: .; j_gene: TRBJ2-5; v_gene: TRBV5-6; d_gene: .; CDR3aa: CASSFWNTGGETQYF; CDR3nt: TGTGCCAGCAGCTTTTGGAATACGGGCGGGGAGACCCAGTACTTC
abundance: .; j_gene: TRBJ1-1; v_gene: TRBV28; d_gene: .; CDR3aa: CASRGVENTEAFF; CDR3nt: TGTGCCAGCAGAGGGGTGGAGAACACTGAAGCTTTCTTT
abundance: .; j_gene: TRBJ2-7; v_gene: TRBV19; d_gene: TRBD1; CDR3aa: CASRGQRGYEQYF; CDR3nt: TGTGCCAGTAGGGGACAGAGAGGCTACGAGCAGTACTTC
abundance: once; j_gene: TRBJ2-7; v_gene: TRBV5-6; d_gene: TRBD1; CDR3aa: CASSYDRVETYEQYF; CDR3nt: TGTGCCAGCAGCTACGACAGGGTGGAAACCTACGAGCAGTACTTC
abundance: many; j_gene: TRBJ2-7; v_gene: TRBV7-6; d_gene: TRBD2; CDR3aa: CASVASGSSYEQYF; CDR3nt: TGTGCCAGCGTGGCTAGCGGAAGCTCCTACGAGCAGTACTTC
abundance: .; j_gene: TRBJ1-1; v_gene: TRBV4-1; d_gene: .; CDR3aa: CASSQDRSGTEAFF; CDR3nt: TGCGCCAGCAGCCAAGATAGGTCAGGAACTGAAGCTTTCTTT
abundance: .; j_gene: TRBJ2-2; v_gene: TRBV5-1; d_gene: .; CDR3aa: CASSARDRRGNSGELFF; CDR3nt: TGCGCCAGCAGCGCCCGAGACAGGAGAGGCAACTCCGGGGAGCTGTTTTTT
abundance: .; j_gene: TRBJ2-1; v_gene: TRBV7-6; d_gene: TRBD2; CDR3aa: CASSPSGGGYNEQFF; CDR3nt: TGTGCCAGCAGCCCTAGCGGGGGGGGATACAATGAGCAGTTCTTC
abundance: .; j_gene: TRBJ1-3; v_gene: TRBV2; d_gene: TRBD1; CDR3aa: CASSRGPREFGNTIYF; CDR3nt: TGTGCCAGCAGCAGGGGGCCTCGAGAATTTGGAAACACCATATATTTT
abundance: .; j_gene: TRBJ2-3; v_gene: TRBV25-1; d_gene: TRBD2; CDR3aa: CASSEKRGGSDTQYF; CDR3nt: TGTGCCAGCAGTGAAAAGCGGGGGGGTTCAGATACGCAGTATTTT
abundance: .; j_gene: TRBJ2-7; v_gene: TRBV5-1; d_gene: TRBD2; CDR3aa: CASSLPSGKIHEQYF; CDR3nt: TGCGCCAGCAGCTTACCTAGCGGGAAGATCCACGAGCAGTACTTC
abundance: .; j_gene: TRBJ2-1; v_gene: TRBV5-5; d_gene: .; CDR3aa: CASSLPNEQFF; CDR3nt: TGTGCCAGCAGCTTACCCAATGAGCAGTTCTTC
abundance: .; j_gene: TRBJ2-3; v_gene: TRBV15; d_gene: .; CDR3aa: CATGPGGLRDTQYF; CDR3nt: TGTGCCACCGGTCCGGGGGGCCTTAGGGATACGCAGTATTTT
abundance: .; j_gene: TRBJ1-1; v_gene: TRBV4-1; d_gene: .; CDR3aa: CASRVRRQMNTEAFF; CDR3nt: TGCGCCAGCAGGGTGAGAAGGCAAATGAACACTGAAGCTTTCTTT
abundance: .; j_gene: TRBJ2-1; v_gene: TRBV5-4; d_gene: TRBD2; CDR3aa: CASSLLAGGYNEQFF; CDR3nt: TGTGCCAGCAGCTTACTCGCGGGAGGTTACAATGAGCAGTTCTTC
abundance: once; j_gene: TRBJ2-1; v_gene: TRBV9; d_gene: .; CDR3aa: CASSPLVGGAYNEQFF; CDR3nt: TGTGCCAGCAGCCCGCTGGTTGGCGGAGCCTACAATGAGCAGTTCTTC
abundance: .; j_gene: TRBJ1-1; v_gene: TRBV18; d_gene: .; CDR3aa: CASSGPTNTEAFF; CDR3nt: TGTGCCAGTTCGGGACCTACGAACACTGAAGCTTTCTTT
abundance: once; j_gene: TRBJ2-5; v_gene: TRBV4-1; d_gene: TRBD2; CDR3aa: CASSHRTSAQETQYF; CDR3nt: TGCGCCAGCAGCCATCGGACTAGCGCCCAAGAGACCCAGTACTTC
abundance: few; j_gene: TRBJ1-6; v_gene: TRBV7-9; d_gene: .; CDR3aa: CASRPGLGSSPLHF; CDR3nt: TGTGCCAGCAGACCAGGATTGGGGTCTTCACCCCTCCACTTT
abundance: few; j_gene: TRBJ1-2; v_gene: TRBV7-9; d_gene: .; CDR3aa: CASSSGHRANYGYTF; CDR3nt: TGTGCCAGCAGTTCTGGACATCGAGCTAACTATGGCTACACCTTC
abundance: once; j_gene: TRBJ2-7; v_gene: TRBV4-3; d_gene: .; CDR3aa: CASSQDPGPYEQYF; CDR3nt: TGCGCCAGCAGCCAAGATCCAGGACCCTACGAGCAGTACTTC
abundance: .; j_gene: TRBJ1-6; v_gene: TRBV7-8; d_gene: .; CDR3aa: CASSLFQFGYNSPLHF; CDR3nt: TGTGCCAGCAGCTTATTCCAATTCGGCTATAATTCACCCCTCCACTTT
abundance: .; j_gene: TRBJ2-5; v_gene: TRBV5-6; d_gene: .; CDR3aa: CASSLGEGSLQETQYF; CDR3nt: TGTGCCAGCAGCTTGGGCGAAGGGAGCCTCCAAGAGACCCAGTACTTC
abundance: .; j_gene: TRBJ2-7; v_gene: TRBV9; d_gene: .; CDR3aa: CASSVGGKYYEQYF; CDR3nt: TGTGCCAGCAGCGTAGGCGGGAAATACTACGAGCAGTACTTC
abundance: .; j_gene: TRBJ1-2; v_gene: TRBV10-2; d_gene: .; CDR3aa: CASSEWGGLDGYTF; CDR3nt: TGCGCCAGCAGTGAGTGGGGGGGCTTGGATGGCTACACCTTC
abundance: .; j_gene: TRBJ1-1; v_gene: TRBV7-9; d_gene: TRBD1; CDR3aa: CASSSAGTGKIEAFF; CDR3nt: TGTGCCAGCAGCTCAGCGGGGACAGGGAAGATTGAAGCTTTCTTT
abundance: .; j_gene: TRBJ2-3; v_gene: TRBV4-3; d_gene: .; CDR3aa: CASSQDRRGNTDTQYF; CDR3nt: TGCGCCAGCAGCCAAGATCGTCGCGGAAACACAGATACGCAGTATTTT
abundance: .; j_gene: TRBJ2-7; v_gene: TRBV10-2; d_gene: .; CDR3aa: CASSQGLSEQYF; CDR3nt: TGCGCCAGCAGTCAGGGACTGAGCGAGCAGTACTTC
abundance: .; j_gene: TRBJ2-7; v_gene: TRBV11-3; d_gene: .; CDR3aa: CASSYGSYEQYF; CDR3nt: TGTGCCAGCAGCTACGGGAGCTACGAGCAGTACTTC
abundance: .; j_gene: TRBJ2-7; v_gene: TRBV11-2; d_gene: .; CDR3aa: CASSLEKFSSYEQYF; CDR3nt: TGTGCCAGCAGCTTAGAAAAATTCAGCTCCTACGAGCAGTACTTC
abundance: .; j_gene: TRBJ2-1; v_gene: TRBV11-2; d_gene: TRBD1; CDR3aa: CASSLGPGGSNEQFF; CDR3nt: TGTGCCAGCAGCTTAGGGCCAGGGGGTAGCAATGAGCAGTTCTTC
abundance: .; j_gene: TRBJ1-2; v_gene: TRBV9; d_gene: .; CDR3aa: CASSDRPAGAGGYTF; CDR3nt: TGTGCCAGCAGCGACCGCCCCGCCGGAGCGGGCGGCTACACCTTC
abundance: few; j_gene: TRBJ1-1; v_gene: TRBV29-1; d_gene: .; CDR3aa: CSVGGTEAFF; CDR3nt: TGCAGCGTGGGGGGAACTGAAGCTTTCTTT
abundance: .; j_gene: TRBJ2-7; v_gene: TRBV5-6; d_gene: TRBD1; CDR3aa: CASSQRTGWEEQYF; CDR3nt: TGTGCCAGCAGTCAAAGGACAGGGTGGGAGGAGCAGTACTTC
abundance: .; j_gene: TRBJ2-2; v_gene: TRBV7-2; d_gene: TRBD2; CDR3aa: CASSYTGLAVRGTGELFF; CDR3nt: TGTGCCAGCAGTTATACAGGACTAGCGGTCCGGGGAACCGGGGAGCTGTTTTTT
abundance: .; j_gene: TRBJ2-1; v_gene: TRBV27; d_gene: .; CDR3aa: CASSSLRAEQFF; CDR3nt: TGTGCCAGCAGTTCCCTGCGGGCTGAGCAGTTCTTC
abundance: .; j_gene: TRBJ1-1; v_gene: TRBV27; d_gene: .; CDR3aa: CASSLEGGMNTEAFF; CDR3nt: TGTGCCAGCAGTTTAGAGGGTGGGATGAACACTGAAGCTTTCTTT
abundance: .; j_gene: TRBJ2-5; v_gene: TRBV7-9; d_gene: TRBD2; CDR3aa: CASSLATSGGEETQYF; CDR3nt: TGTGCCAGCAGCTTAGCGACTAGCGGGGGGGAAGAGACCCAGTACTTC
abundance: .; j_gene: TRBJ2-7; v_gene: TRBV11-3; d_gene: .; CDR3aa: CASSLVGGLDGEAAEQYF; CDR3nt: TGTGCCAGCAGCTTAGTCGGAGGCTTGGACGGGGAGGCAGCCGAGCAGTACTTC
abundance: .; j_gene: TRBJ2-2; v_gene: TRBV7-3; d_gene: .; CDR3aa: CASSSTGSSGELFF; CDR3nt: TGTGCCAGCAGCTCCACAGGGTCTTCCGGGGAGCTGTTTTTT
abundance: .; j_gene: TRBJ1-6; v_gene: TRBV4-1; d_gene: TRBD1; CDR3aa: CASSQVGTVDSPLHF; CDR3nt: TGCGCCAGCAGCCAAGTCGGGACAGTCGATTCACCCCTCCACTTT
abundance: .; j_gene: TRBJ2-3; v_gene: TRBV5-8; d_gene: .; CDR3aa: CASSLGQGYRDTQYF; CDR3nt: TGTGCCAGCAGCTTGGGGCAGGGGTACAGAGATACGCAGTATTTT
abundance: .; j_gene: TRBJ2-1; v_gene: TRBV27; d_gene: TRBD2; CDR3aa: CASSLVSGVNEQFF; CDR3nt: TGTGCCAGCAGTTTAGTGAGCGGGGTGAATGAGCAGTTCTTC
abundance: once; j_gene: TRBJ2-3; v_gene: TRBV7-9; d_gene: TRBD1; CDR3aa: CASSIGQGKADTQYF; CDR3nt: TGTGCCAGCAGCATCGGACAGGGAAAGGCAGATACGCAGTATTTT
abundance: .; j_gene: TRBJ2-6; v_gene: TRBV30; d_gene: .; CDR3aa: CAWSVLSLVSGANVLTF; CDR3nt: TGTGCCTGGAGTGTACTCTCCCTTGTCTCTGGGGCCAACGTCCTGACTTTC
abundance: .; j_gene: TRBJ2-1; v_gene: TRBV7-9; d_gene: TRBD1; CDR3aa: CASSGTGGFNEQFF; CDR3nt: TGTGCCAGCAGCGGGACAGGGGGCTTCAATGAGCAGTTCTTC
abundance: .; j_gene: TRBJ2-7; v_gene: TRBV18; d_gene: TRBD1; CDR3aa: CASSGTGGSYEQYF; CDR3nt: TGTGCCAGCTCAGGGACAGGGGGCTCCTACGAGCAGTACTTC
abundance: .; j_gene: TRBJ2-1; v_gene: TRBV11-2; d_gene: TRBD2; CDR3aa: CASSLGHGGSSYNEQFF; CDR3nt: TGTGCCAGCAGCTTAGGTCACGGCGGGAGCTCCTACAATGAGCAGTTCTTC
abundance: .; j_gene: TRBJ2-1; v_gene: TRBV2; d_gene: TRBD1; CDR3aa: CASSWTGTYNEQFF; CDR3nt: TGTGCCAGCAGTTGGACAGGGACATACAATGAGCAGTTCTTC